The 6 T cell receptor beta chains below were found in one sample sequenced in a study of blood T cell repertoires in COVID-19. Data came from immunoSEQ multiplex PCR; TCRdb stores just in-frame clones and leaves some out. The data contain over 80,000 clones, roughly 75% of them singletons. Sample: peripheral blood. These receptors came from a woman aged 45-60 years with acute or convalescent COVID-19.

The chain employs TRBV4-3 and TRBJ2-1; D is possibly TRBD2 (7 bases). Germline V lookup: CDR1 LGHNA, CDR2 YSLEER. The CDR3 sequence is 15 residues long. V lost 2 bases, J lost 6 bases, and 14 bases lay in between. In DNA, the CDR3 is TGCGCCAGCAGCCAACGGAGGGGGGGCCCCAATGAGCAGTTCTTC. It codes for CASSQRRGGPNEQFF.

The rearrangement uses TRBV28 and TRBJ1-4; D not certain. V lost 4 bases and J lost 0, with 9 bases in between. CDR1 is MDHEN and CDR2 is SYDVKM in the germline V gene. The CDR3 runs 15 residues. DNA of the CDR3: TGTGCCAGCAGTTCCTACAGACCAACTAATGAAAAACTGTTTTTT. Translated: CASSSYRPTNEKLFF.

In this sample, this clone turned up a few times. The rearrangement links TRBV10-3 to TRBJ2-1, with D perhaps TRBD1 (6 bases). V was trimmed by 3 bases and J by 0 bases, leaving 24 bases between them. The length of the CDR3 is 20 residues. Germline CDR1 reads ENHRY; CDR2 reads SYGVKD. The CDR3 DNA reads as TGTGCCATCAGTGACCCCGGAAGAGGGGGTGCTTTAAGCTCCTACAATGAGCAGTTCTTC. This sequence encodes CAISDPGRGGALSSYNEQFF.

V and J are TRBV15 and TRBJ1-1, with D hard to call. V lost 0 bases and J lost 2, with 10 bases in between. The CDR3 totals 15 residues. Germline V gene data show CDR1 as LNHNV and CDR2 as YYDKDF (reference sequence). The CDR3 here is CATSRDRVRNTEAFF. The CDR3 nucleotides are TGTGCCACCAGCAGAGATCGGGTACGTAACACTGAAGCTTTCTTT.

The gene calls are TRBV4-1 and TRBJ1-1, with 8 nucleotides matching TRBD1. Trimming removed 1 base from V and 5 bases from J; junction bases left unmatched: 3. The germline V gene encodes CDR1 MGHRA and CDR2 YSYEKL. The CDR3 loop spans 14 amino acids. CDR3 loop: CASSQAGGRTEAFF. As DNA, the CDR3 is TGCGCCAGCAGCCAAGCAGGGGGCAGGACTGAAGCTTTCTTT.

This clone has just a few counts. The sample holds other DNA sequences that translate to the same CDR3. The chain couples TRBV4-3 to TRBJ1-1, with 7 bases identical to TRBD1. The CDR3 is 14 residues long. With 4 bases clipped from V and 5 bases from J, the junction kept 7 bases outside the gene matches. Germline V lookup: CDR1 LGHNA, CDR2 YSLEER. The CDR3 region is CASSLDRASTEAFF. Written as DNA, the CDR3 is TGCGCCAGCAGCCTTGACAGGGCGAGTACTGAAGCTTTCTTT.